The 3 T cell receptor beta chains below come from one sample, sequenced in a study of tissue T cells after allogeneic stem cell transplantation. TCRdb keeps only in-frame clones here, not all; method: immunoSEQ multiplex PCR. This sample has 1,000 to 1,200 clones, with around 43% found just once. Time point described: mouse harvest day 14 after allogeneic transplant. The graft held 10^6 splenic CD5+ T cells and 10^7 T-cell-depleted bone marrow cells. Input material: spleen. The receptors originated from a female BALB/c mouse given C57BL/6 T cells with graft-versus-host disease after an allogeneic hematopoietic cell transplant.

Of note for this clone: The listed genes are named as in mouse. The read terminates 1 residue before the CDR3 end, so the remaining end is supplied by the germline J gene. The V and J genes are TRBV4 and TRBJ2-1, with 11 bases that match TRBD2. This CDR3 spans 15 amino acids. V lost 4 bases to trimming and J lost 3 bases; unmatched junction nucleotides: 2. Germline V CDR1 and CDR2: LGHDT, YNNKQL (reference sequence). Partial CDR3 DNA: TGTGCCAGCAGCTCCGACTGGGGGGGCTATGCTGAGCAGTTC. Its protein is CASSSDWGGYAEQF. The CDR3 reads in full as CASSSDWGGYAEQFF. The variable domain in full, completed from reference TRBV4 and TRBJ2-1, reads ETAVFQTPNYHVTQVGNEVSFNCKQTLGHDTMYWYKQDSKKLLKIMFSYNNKQLIVNETVPRRFSPQSSDKAHLNLRIKSVEPEDSAVYLCASSSDWGGYAEQFFGPGTRLTVL.

A note on this clone: The listed genes are named as in mouse. The sequence runs out 1 residue before the end of the CDR3; the remainder is reconstructed from the germline J gene. This chain uses TRBV31 with TRBJ2-2; D is possibly TRBD1 (7 bases). V was clipped by 0 bases and J by 3 bases, with 11 bases between them. Germline lookup yields CDR1 GKSSPN and CDR2 SITVG. The CDR3 extends over 15 amino acids. The sequenced CDR3 bases are TGTGCCTGGAGTCTAGGCAGGGGGGACACCGGGCAGCTCTAC. Translating gives CAWSLGRGDTGQLY. The full CDR3 protein reads CAWSLGRGDTGQLYF.

By share, this clone ranks as large. The gene symbols are mouse symbols. The CDR3 end lies 1 residue beyond the end of the read and is filled in from the germline J gene. J is TRBJ2-2 and V is TRBV2; 8 bases are shared with TRBD1. CDR3 size: 15 residues. CDR1 LGHNA and CDR2 YSYQKL come from the germline V gene. Trimming took 2 bases from V and 2 from J; bases not matched to a gene: 1. The CDR3 DNA, read in part, is TGTGCCAGCAGCCAATACAGGGGGAACACCGGGCAGCTCTAC. Amino acid sequence: CASSQYRGNTGQLY. The entire CDR3 reads CASSQYRGNTGQLYF.